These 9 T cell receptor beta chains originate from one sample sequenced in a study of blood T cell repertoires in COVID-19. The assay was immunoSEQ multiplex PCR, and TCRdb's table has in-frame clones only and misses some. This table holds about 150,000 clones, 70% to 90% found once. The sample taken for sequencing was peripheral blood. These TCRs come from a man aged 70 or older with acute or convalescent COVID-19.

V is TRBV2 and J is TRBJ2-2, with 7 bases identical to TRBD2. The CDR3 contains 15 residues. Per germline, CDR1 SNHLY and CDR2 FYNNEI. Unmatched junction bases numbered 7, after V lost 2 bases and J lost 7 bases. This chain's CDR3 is CASSEFREVVGELFF. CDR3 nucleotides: TGTGCCAGCAGTGAATTTCGGGAGGTGGTCGGGGAGCTGTTTTTT.

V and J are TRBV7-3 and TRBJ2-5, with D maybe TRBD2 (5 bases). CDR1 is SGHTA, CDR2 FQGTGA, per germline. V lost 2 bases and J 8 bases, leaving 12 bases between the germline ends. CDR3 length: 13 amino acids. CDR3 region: CASSLGPEGTQYF. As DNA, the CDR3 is TGTGCCAGCAGCTTAGGTCCCGAGGGAACCCAGTACTTC.

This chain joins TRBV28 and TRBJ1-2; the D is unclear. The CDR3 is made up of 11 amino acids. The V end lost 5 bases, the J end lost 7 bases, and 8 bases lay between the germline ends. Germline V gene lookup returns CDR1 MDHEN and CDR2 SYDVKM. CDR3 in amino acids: CASSQIGGYTF. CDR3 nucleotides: TGTGCCAGCAGTCAGATTGGTGGCTACACCTTC.

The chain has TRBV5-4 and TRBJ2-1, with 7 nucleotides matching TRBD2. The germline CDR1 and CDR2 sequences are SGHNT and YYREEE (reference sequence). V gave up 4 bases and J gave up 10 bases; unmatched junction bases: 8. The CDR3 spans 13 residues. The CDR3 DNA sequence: TGTGCCAGCAGCCCTGTGGGAGGGTTGGAGCAGTTCTTC. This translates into CASSPVGGLEQFF. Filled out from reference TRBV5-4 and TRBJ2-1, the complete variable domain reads ETGVTQSPTHLIKTRGQQVTLRCSSQSGHNTVSWYQQALGQGPQFIFQYYREEENGRGNFPPRFSGLQFPNYSSELNVNALELDDSALYLCASSPVGGLEQFFGPGTRLTVL.

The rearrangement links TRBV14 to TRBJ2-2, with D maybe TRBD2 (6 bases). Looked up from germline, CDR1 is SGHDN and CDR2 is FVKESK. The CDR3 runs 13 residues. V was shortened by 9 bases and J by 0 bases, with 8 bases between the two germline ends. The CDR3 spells CASQRANTGELFF. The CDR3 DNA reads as TGTGCCAGTCAGCGGGCGAACACCGGGGAGCTGTTTTTT.

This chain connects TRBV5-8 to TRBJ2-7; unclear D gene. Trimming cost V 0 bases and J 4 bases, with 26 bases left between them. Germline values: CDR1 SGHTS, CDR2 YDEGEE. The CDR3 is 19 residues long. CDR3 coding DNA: TGTGCCAGCAGCTTGGTGGGCTGGGTCGCCAGGCGATATGGTTACGAGCAGTACTTC. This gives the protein CASSLVGWVARRYGYEQYF. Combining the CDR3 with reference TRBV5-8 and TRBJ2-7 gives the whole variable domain EAGVTQSPTHLIKTRGQQATLRCSPISGHTSVYWYQQALGLGLQFLLWYDEGEERNRGNFPPRFSGRQFPNYSSELNVNALELEDSALYLCASSLVGWVARRYGYEQYFGPGTRLTVT.

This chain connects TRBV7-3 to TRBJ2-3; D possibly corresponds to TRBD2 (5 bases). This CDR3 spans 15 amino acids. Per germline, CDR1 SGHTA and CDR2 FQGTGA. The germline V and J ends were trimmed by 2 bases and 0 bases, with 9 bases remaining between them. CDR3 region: CASSLGETSTDTQYF. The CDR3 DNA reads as TGTGCCAGCAGCTTAGGGGAGACTAGCACAGATACGCAGTATTTT.

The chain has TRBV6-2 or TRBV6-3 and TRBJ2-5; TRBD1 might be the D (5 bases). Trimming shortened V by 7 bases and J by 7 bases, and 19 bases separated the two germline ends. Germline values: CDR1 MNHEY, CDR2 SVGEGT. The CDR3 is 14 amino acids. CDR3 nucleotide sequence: TGTGCCAGCACCCCGGGTCCGCAAAGGGGGACCCAGTACTTC. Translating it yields CASTPGPQRGTQYF.

The CDR3 sequence: CASSYLGGTTDTQYF. For the CDR3, the DNA is TGTGCCAGCAGTTACTTAGGGGGCACAACAGATACGCAGTATTTT. The chain uses TRBV6-5 and TRBJ2-3, with 7 bases matching TRBD1. Germline-derived CDR1 and CDR2 are MNHEY and SVGAGI. With V trimmed by 1 base and J by 3 bases, 4 bases remained unmatched. The CDR3 runs 15 residues.